The next 16 T cell receptor beta chains were all read from a single sample in a study of Ad26.COV2.S vaccination and SARS-CoV-2 variants. Here immunoSEQ multiplex PCR was the method, and the copy in TCRdb shows in-frame clones only, minus some. The data show just over 350,000 clones, about 91% seen once. The sequencing here drew on peripheral blood, taken after recovery from COVID-19. The receptors come from a human donor who had recovered from COVID-19.

The chain is built from TRBV27 and TRBJ2-6; D uncertain. There are 16 residues in the CDR3. Trimming shortened V by 5 bases and J by 4 bases, and 15 bases separated the two germline ends. Germline-derived CDR1 and CDR2 are MNHEY and SMNVEV (reference sequence). CDR3 region: CASSVWTGAGANVLTF. As DNA, the CDR3 is TGTGCCAGCAGTGTATGGACCGGAGCCGGGGCCAACGTCCTGACTTTC.

The rearrangement links TRBV9 to TRBJ1-1; 11 bases are shared with TRBD1. The germline V gene has CDR1 SGDLS and CDR2 YYNGEE. The CDR3 length is 17 residues. Trimming removed 3 bases from V and 4 bases from J; junction bases left unmatched: 11. This CDR3 is CASSAQIGGTGGTEAFF. Written as DNA, the CDR3 is TGTGCCAGCAGCGCCCAAATTGGAGGGACAGGGGGCACTGAAGCTTTCTTT.

This clone appeared once. The rearrangement links TRBV5-4 to TRBJ2-5, with 7 bases matching TRBD1. Germline CDR1 SGHNT, CDR2 YYREEE (reference sequence). The J segment lost 3 bases and the V segment lost 4 bases, leaving 3 bases of the junction unmatched. This CDR3 has 13 amino acids. The CDR3 spells CASSPDREETQYF. CDR3 in DNA: TGTGCCAGCAGCCCCGACAGGGAAGAGACCCAGTACTTC.

The chain has TRBV2 and TRBJ1-2; D is perhaps TRBD1 (5 bases). Germline V gene data show CDR1 as SNHLY and CDR2 as FYNNEI. The CDR3 covers 11 residues. Deletions cut 8 bases from V and 5 bases from J, with 9 bases between. Here the CDR3 reads CASSGAYGYTF. The CDR3 region has the DNA TGTGCCAGCTCTGGGGCGTATGGCTACACCTTC. Filled out from reference TRBV2 and TRBJ1-2, the complete variable domain reads EPEVTQTPSHQVTQMGQEVILRCVPISNHLYFYWYRQILGQKVEFLVSFYNNEISEKSEIFDDQFSVERPDGSNFTLKIRSTKLEDSAMYFCASSGAYGYTFGSGTRLTVV.

CDR3 DNA: TGTGCCAGCAGTGATCCCGGGACAGAGTCTGGCTACACCTTC. Translated, it gives CASSDPGTESGYTF. This chain uses TRBV25-1 with TRBJ1-2; 7 bases map to TRBD1. Germline-derived CDR1 and CDR2 are MGHDK and SYGVNS. J lost 7 bases, V lost 3 bases, and 8 bases had no gene match. The CDR3 has 14 residues.

The chain links TRBV3-1 (or the pseudogene TRBV3-2) to TRBJ1-1; no definite D call. Germline CDR1 reads LGHDT; CDR2 reads YNNKEL (reference sequence). This CDR3 spans 15 amino acids. Trimming took off 1 base at V and 1 base at J, with 10 bases between the two ends. The CDR3: CASSQARAPNTEAFF. DNA for the CDR3: TGTGCCAGCAGCCAAGCTCGAGCCCCGAACACTGAAGCTTTCTTT.

This clone appeared a single time. This chain links TRBV5-8 with TRBJ2-7; perhaps TRBD2 as D (5 bases). The CDR3 is 13 amino acids. The V gene's germline CDR1 is SGHTS and CDR2 YDEGEE. V was trimmed by 0 bases and J by 5 bases, leaving 9 bases between them. CDR3 sequence: CASSLAGVHEQYF. CDR3 DNA: TGTGCCAGCAGCTTGGCCGGGGTCCACGAGCAGTACTTC.

V usage is TRBV27 and J usage is TRBJ1-6, with D possibly TRBD1 on 5 matching bases. Trimming took off 6 bases at V and 4 bases at J, with 16 bases between the two ends. The CDR3 is 16 residues long. CDR1 is MNHEY and CDR2 is SMNVEV in the germline V gene (reference sequence). The CDR3: CASSQYGHLYNSPLHF. The CDR3 region has the DNA TGTGCCAGCAGCCAGTACGGACATCTTTATAATTCACCCCTCCACTTT.

DNA of the CDR3: TGTGCCAGCAGCAAAGGGACGCCGAACCTGGCGTCCCAGTACTTC. Translation: CASSKGTPNLASQYF. The chain recombines TRBV21-1 with TRBJ2-5. TRBV21-1 is noted as a pseudogene. This CDR3 has 15 amino acids.

The genes are TRBV29-1 and TRBJ2-5, with D possibly being TRBD2 (5 bases). V was pared by 2 bases and J by 5 bases, with 12 bases between. Looked up from germline, CDR1 is SQVTM and CDR2 is ANQGSEA. The CDR3 has 13 amino acids. DNA for the CDR3: TGCAGCGTTGAAATCCCCCCGGGGGAGACCCAGTACTTC. Its translation is CSVEIPPGETQYF.

The chain uses TRBV18 and TRBJ1-3, with a possible D match to TRBD1 (6 bases). The V and J ends lost 3 bases and 8 bases respectively, with 17 bases between them. This CDR3 spans 15 amino acids. The germline V gene has CDR1 KGHSH and CDR2 LQKENI. CDR3 in DNA: TGTGCCAGCTCACCTGTTGGGGGCGGCGGCTACACCATATATTTT. Protein sequence: CASSPVGGGGYTIYF.

V usage is TRBV9 and J usage is TRBJ2-7, with D maybe TRBD2 (6 bases). This CDR3 has 15 residues. CDR1 is SGDLS and CDR2 is YYNGEE in the germline V gene. Deletions cut 1 base from V and 3 bases from J, with 14 bases between. The CDR3 reads CASSVNSGTHYEQYF. In nucleotides, the CDR3 is TGTGCCAGCAGCGTAAATTCCGGGACTCACTACGAGCAGTACTTC.

J is TRBJ2-6 and V is TRBV7-2; 7 bases are a match to TRBD1. The V segment lost 0 bases and the J segment 0 bases; nucleotides outside the gene matches: 11. CDR3 size: 20 residues. Germline V gene data show CDR1 as SGHTA and CDR2 as FQGNSA. CDR3 amino acids: CASSLARWRQGVSGANVLTF. CDR3 sequence (DNA): TGTGCCAGCAGCTTAGCGAGGTGGAGACAGGGTGTCTCTGGGGCCAACGTCCTGACTTTC.

This chain links TRBV4-1 with TRBJ2-7, with D possibly matching TRBD1 (6 bases). Trimming took off 5 bases at V and 3 bases at J, with 14 bases between the two ends. The CDR3 contains 14 residues. The germline V gene has CDR1 MGHRA and CDR2 YSYEKL. CDR3 amino acids: CASSFRDTLYEQYF. The CDR3 DNA reads as TGCGCCAGCAGCTTCCGGGACACCCTCTACGAGCAGTACTTC.

The CDR3 DNA reads TGTGCCAGCAGCCAGACCACAGGGCGCGGGGCCAACGTCCTGACTTTC. Translating gives CASSQTTGRGANVLTF. This chain uses TRBV14 with TRBJ2-6, with D possibly matching TRBD1 (6 bases). Trimming took off 3 bases at V and 4 bases at J, with 13 bases between the two ends. The CDR3 has 16 amino acids. The V gene's germline CDR1 is SGHDN and CDR2 FVKESK.

DNA for the CDR3: TGCGCCAGCAGTCAATTTCGGACTAGCGGGGACGCGAACACCGGGGAGCTGTTTTTT. Its protein is CASSQFRTSGDANTGELFF. The chain employs TRBV23-1 and TRBJ2-2; TRBD2 matches 12 bases. TRBV23-1 belongs to the ORF category, with a function that is uncertain. This CDR3 contains 19 residues. J lost 0 bases, V lost 1 base, and 6 bases had no gene match.